The 32 T cell receptor beta chains reported below all come from one sample, sequenced in a study of blood T cells in healthy people across ages. Together with a sample-barcoded 5' primer, a J-beta primer mix was included in a second PCR lasting about 6 to 11 cycles. In TCRdb, the 5' RACE reads were re-called with MiXCR into one record per CDR3 protein. This sample carries 800,000 or so distinct CDR3 sequences, about 45% of them seen once, and the ten largest clones take about a sixth. The sample consisted of blood. These receptors all come from a man older than 75 in good health.

The chain is built from TRBV11-2 and TRBJ1-2; maybe TRBD1 (6 bases). Trimming took off 4 bases at V and 3 bases at J, with 18 bases between the two ends. CDR3 size: 16 residues. Looked up from germline, CDR1 is SGHAT and CDR2 is FQNNGV. Here the CDR3 reads CASSSNLGGADYGYTF. The CDR3 coding sequence is TGTGCCAGCAGCTCTAATTTGGGGGGGGCAGACTATGGCTACACCTTC.

The genes are TRBV11-1 and TRBJ2-2; TRBD1 aligns across 8 bases. V was pared by 4 bases and J by 0 bases, with 4 bases of the junction left unmatched. This CDR3 has 16 amino acids. The germline V gene encodes CDR1 SGHAT and CDR2 FQDESV (reference sequence). CDR3 DNA sequence: TGTGCCAGCAGCTCTCCGGGACAGGCGAACACCGGGGAGCTGTTTTTT. It codes for CASSSPGQANTGELFF.

This chain joins TRBV20-1 and TRBJ1-6, with 8 bases identical to TRBD1. From germline, CDR1 is DFQATT and CDR2 SNEGSKA (reference sequence). There are 12 residues in the CDR3. V shed 6 bases, J shed 9 bases, and the junction held 4 bases outside the gene matches. This chain's CDR3 is CSAPDRASPLHF. CDR3 nucleotides: TGCAGTGCCCCGGACAGGGCTTCACCCCTCCACTTT.

This chain uses TRBV20-1 with TRBJ2-5; the D is unclear. Trimming left V 3 bases short and J 1 base short, with 6 bases between. Germline V gene data show CDR1 as DFQATT and CDR2 as SNEGSKA (reference sequence). The CDR3 covers 12 residues. CDR3 in DNA: TGCAGTGCTAGTCGATCCCAAGAGACCCAGTACTTC. Translated: CSASRSQETQYF.

The gene calls are TRBV4-2 and TRBJ2-7; D gene uncertain. Trimming shortened V by 4 bases and J by 5 bases, and 15 bases separated the two germline ends. There are 14 residues in the CDR3. Germline CDR1 and CDR2: LGHNA and YNFKEQ. The CDR3 coding sequence is TGTGCCAGCAGCCCCTATCTGGAGCGTCACGAGCAGTACTTC. Its translation: CASSPYLERHEQYF.

This chain links TRBV14 with TRBJ1-5, with D tentatively TRBD1 (6 bases). Germline CDR1 reads SGHDN; CDR2 reads FVKESK. This CDR3 contains 13 residues. Between the trimmed V and J ends, which lost 4 bases and 9 bases, there was a span of 13 bases. CDR3 sequence reads: CASSPSGGGPQHF. CDR3 nucleotides: TGTGCCAGCAGCCCAAGTGGAGGGGGGCCCCAGCATTTT. The whole variable domain, filled in from reference TRBV14 and TRBJ1-5, reads EAGVTQFPSHSVIEKGQTVTLRCDPISGHDNLYWYRRVMGKEIKFLLHFVKESKQDESGMPNNRFLAERTGGTYSTLKVQPAELEDSGVYFCASSPSGGGPQHFGDGTRLSIL.

V and J are TRBV10-3 and TRBJ2-1, with a tentative D call TRBD1 (6 bases). V lost 2 bases, J lost 6 bases, and 14 bases lay in between. CDR3 size: 15 residues. The germline V gene has CDR1 ENHRY and CDR2 SYGVKD. The CDR3 DNA sequence: TGTGCCATCAGTGAGGGCGGCATCAGGGGCAATGAGCAGTTCTTC. Encoded protein: CAISEGGIRGNEQFF.

The V and J genes are TRBV3-1 and TRBJ1-5; no clear D. The CDR3 has 13 residues. V lost 0 bases and J 7 bases, leaving 7 bases between the germline ends. In germline, CDR1 is LGHDT, CDR2 YNNKEL (reference sequence). The CDR3 loop reads CASSQDRAQPQHF. Here the CDR3 DNA reads TGTGCCAGCAGCCAAGACAGAGCGCAGCCCCAGCATTTT.

Only a few counts were recorded for this clonotype. The chain uses TRBV5-6 and TRBJ1-2; D is unclear. Per germline, CDR1 SGHDT and CDR2 YYEEEE. V lost 2 bases to trimming and J lost 2 bases, with 7 bases between them. CDR3 length: 13 amino acids. The chain's CDR3 is CASSFTANYGYTF. Written as DNA, the CDR3 is TGTGCCAGCAGCTTTACAGCGAACTATGGCTACACCTTC.

J is TRBJ1-2 and V is TRBV4-1; D gene ambiguous. The CDR3 extends over 16 amino acids. V was trimmed by 6 bases and J by 5 bases, leaving 22 bases between them. Germline V gene sequence: CDR1 MGHRA, CDR2 YSYEKL. Written as DNA, the CDR3 is TGCGCCAGCAGAGAGGGCCCGGTACCGGGCCTGTATGGCTACACCTTC. Residues: CASREGPVPGLYGYTF.

This clonotype occurred a few times. The chain couples TRBV7-2 to TRBJ2-5; 13 nucleotides align to TRBD2. The junction had 14 bases not matched to a gene; V was cut back by 2 bases and J by 11 bases. CDR1 SGHTA and CDR2 FQGNSA come from the germline V gene. CDR3 size: 17 residues. The DNA for the CDR3 is TGTGCCAGCAGCTTACAACTAGCGGGAGGGGGGGCCAATGAGCAGTACTTC. The encoded protein is CASSLQLAGGGANEQYF.

The chain couples TRBV7-6 to TRBJ2-7; TRBD1 might be the D (6 bases). The CDR3 spans 14 residues. Germline V gene data show CDR1 as SGHVS and CDR2 as FNYEAQ. Trimming pared 0 bases from V and 2 bases from J, leaving 8 bases between. The CDR3 region is CASSLADSTYEQYF. CDR3 nucleotide sequence: TGTGCCAGCAGCTTAGCGGACAGTACCTACGAGCAGTACTTC.

The chain is built from TRBV25-1 and TRBJ2-6, with 14 bases identical to TRBD2. The V gene end was trimmed by 2 bases and the J gene end by 2 bases; junction bases not matched to a gene: 5. The CDR3 is 19 residues long. The germline V gene has CDR1 MGHDK and CDR2 SYGVNS. DNA for the CDR3: TGTGCCAGCAGTGAAATGACTAGCGGGAGGGTTCCTGGGGCCAACGTCCTGACTTTC. Translating it yields CASSEMTSGRVPGANVLTF.

The rearrangement joins TRBV5-1 to TRBJ1-1, with D possibly being TRBD1 (6 bases). V lost 0 bases and J lost 4, with 16 bases in between. The V gene's germline CDR1 is SGHRS and CDR2 YFSETQ. The CDR3 spans 16 residues. CDR3 protein: CASSLEGDRRSTEAFF. CDR3 in DNA: TGCGCCAGCAGCTTGGAGGGGGATCGGAGGAGCACTGAAGCTTTCTTT.

This clonotype was seen just once. The V gene is TRBV18, the J gene TRBJ2-1; 7 positions match TRBD1. The CDR3 has 14 amino acids. V lost 4 bases, J lost 8 bases, and 8 bases stayed unmatched. In germline, CDR1 is KGHSH, CDR2 LQKENI. CDR3 protein: CASSLRQGDDEQFF. DNA of the CDR3: TGTGCCAGCTCACTTCGCCAGGGGGACGATGAGCAGTTCTTC.

This clonotype has a count of ten or more. The chain recombines TRBV7-2 with TRBJ2-5; unclear D gene. The V end lost 2 bases, the J end lost 1 base, and 5 bases lay between the germline ends. CDR1 SGHTA and CDR2 FQGNSA come from the germline V gene. The CDR3 consists of 13 residues. The CDR3 is CASSLSIQETQYF. Here the CDR3 DNA reads TGTGCCAGCAGCTTATCTATCCAAGAGACCCAGTACTTC.

At least ten counts were recorded for this clonotype. V and J are TRBV27 and TRBJ2-1; 11 nucleotides line up with TRBD1. This CDR3 spans 15 amino acids. V lost 5 bases to trimming and J lost 7 bases; unmatched junction nucleotides: 7. The germline CDR1 and CDR2 sequences are MNHEY and SMNVEV (reference sequence). CDR3 in amino acids: CASSPTRDRGNEQFF. The CDR3 DNA is TGTGCCAGCAGTCCTACTCGGGACAGGGGGAATGAGCAGTTCTTC.

The rearrangement joins TRBV12-3 or TRBV12-4 to TRBJ1-1; 8 nucleotides align to TRBD1. The CDR3 covers 16 residues. V gave up 5 bases and J gave up 1 base; unmatched junction bases: 9. The CDR3 here is CASSAGTGDANTEAFF. The CDR3 nucleotides are TGTGCCAGCAGTGCCGGGACAGGTGACGCGAACACTGAAGCTTTCTTT.

This clonotype showed up just a few times. This sequence joins TRBV4-3 and TRBJ2-7, with TRBD2 matching over 11 bases. This CDR3 is 15 amino acids long. In germline, CDR1 is LGHNA, CDR2 YSLEER. V gave up 2 bases and J gave up 5 bases; unmatched junction bases: 5. Here the CDR3 reads CASSQLAGGAHEQYF. The DNA of the CDR3 is TGCGCCAGCAGCCAACTAGCGGGAGGAGCCCACGAGCAGTACTTC.

As concerns this clonotype: It may be a read error: a sequence one base away is much more abundant. This rearrangement joins TRBV20-1 to TRBJ2-5; no clear D. The V end was cut by 6 bases, the J end by 1 base, with 15 bases between. Germline CDR1 reads DFQATT; CDR2 reads SNEGSKA (reference sequence). The CDR3 spans 14 residues. The CDR3, as DNA: TGCAGTGCCGCAGCTACAAGGATCCAAGAGACCCAGTACTTC. It encodes CSAAATRIQETQYF.

V gene TRBV20-1 combines with J gene TRBJ2-1, with TRBD1 identical over 7 bases. Germline values: CDR1 DFQATT, CDR2 SNEGSKA (reference sequence). The V gene end was trimmed by 4 bases and the J gene end by 3 bases; junction bases not matched to a gene: 9. The CDR3 is 15 amino acids. This CDR3 reads CSATTGFEVYNEQFF. Written as DNA, the CDR3 is TGCAGTGCTACGACAGGGTTCGAGGTCTACAATGAGCAGTTCTTC.

This clonotype was found a few times. CDR3: CASSQDREDTQYF. The CDR3 DNA is TGTGCCAGCAGCCAAGATCGGGAAGATACGCAGTATTTT. The chain joins TRBV3-1 to TRBJ2-3, with D possibly TRBD2 on 5 matching bases. V dropped 0 bases and J dropped 5 bases, with 6 bases sitting between them. Looked up from germline, CDR1 is LGHDT and CDR2 is YNNKEL (reference sequence). This CDR3 comprises 13 residues.

The chain employs TRBV27 and TRBJ2-3, with D maybe TRBD1 (6 bases). CDR1 and CDR2 (germline): MNHEY, SMNVEV (reference sequence). V shed 0 bases and J shed 0 bases, with 13 bases lying between them. The CDR3 runs to 17 residues. The CDR3, as DNA: TGTGCCAGCAGTTTATCTATCGACAGGATGAGCACAGATACGCAGTATTTT. Its translation is CASSLSIDRMSTDTQYF.

The rearrangement joins TRBV29-1 to TRBJ2-7; 8 positions agree with TRBD2. The CDR3 sequence is 14 residues long. Trimming removed 3 bases from V and 4 bases from J; junction bases left unmatched: 8. The germline gives CDR1 SQVTM, CDR2 ANQGSEA. The CDR3 loop reads CSVEESGSSYEQYF. The CDR3 DNA sequence: TGCAGCGTTGAGGAGAGCGGGAGTTCGTACGAGCAGTACTTC.

The sample holds a few counts of this clonotype. The genes are TRBV27 and TRBJ2-1; TRBD2 agrees at 7 bases. This CDR3 region has 14 residues. Germline assignment: CDR1 MNHEY and CDR2 SMNVEV (reference sequence). Trimming cost V 2 bases and J 8 bases; bases outside gene matches: 6. CDR3 sequence: CASSLNGGGDEQFF. For the CDR3, the DNA is TGTGCCAGCAGTTTAAATGGGGGGGGGGATGAGCAGTTCTTC.

A word on this clonotype: A much bigger clone sits one base away, suggesting this may be a read error. The chain combines TRBV4-1 with TRBJ2-3; 14 bases align to TRBD2. In germline, CDR1 is MGHRA, CDR2 YSYEKL. The CDR3 loop spans 16 amino acids. As DNA, the CDR3 is TGCGCCAGCAGCCAGGGGACTAGCGGGAGCACAGAGACGCAGTATTTT. Its protein is CASSQGTSGSTETQYF.

This clonotype has ten or more counts. The chain joins TRBV29-1 to TRBJ2-1; TRBD1 agrees at 8 bases. The V gene end was trimmed by 5 bases and the J gene end by 8 bases; junction bases not matched to a gene: 8. Germline V gives CDR1 SQVTM, CDR2 ANQGSEA. This CDR3 has 13 residues. The CDR3 sequence: CSVKRTGFDEQFF. DNA for the CDR3: TGCAGCGTTAAAAGGACAGGGTTCGATGAGCAGTTCTTC.

V usage is TRBV5-1 and J usage is TRBJ2-2, with D maybe TRBD2 (5 bases). The CDR3 consists of 16 residues. The ends were cut back, 0 bases at V and 2 bases at J, with 11 bases in the middle. Germline CDR1 is SGHRS and CDR2 is YFSETQ. The CDR3 DNA sequence: TGCGCCAGCAGCTTGGAAAAGGCGGGTAACACCGGGGAGCTGTTTTTT. As protein: CASSLEKAGNTGELFF.

The rearrangement links TRBV27 to TRBJ2-1, with 12 bases that match TRBD2. The V segment lost 5 bases and the J segment 3 bases; nucleotides outside the gene matches: 11. The CDR3 is made up of 18 amino acids. Germline V CDR1 and CDR2: MNHEY, SMNVEV (reference sequence). The CDR3 DNA sequence: TGTGCCAGCAGTCTACGTGTCCTAGCGGGAGGGATCTACAATGAGCAGTTCTTC. It specifies CASSLRVLAGGIYNEQFF.

This chain joins TRBV10-3 and TRBJ2-5; 11 nucleotides match TRBD2. The CDR3 runs to 14 residues. V was pared by 10 bases and J by 2 bases, with 6 bases of the junction left unmatched. CDR1 is ENHRY and CDR2 is SYGVKD in the germline V gene. For the CDR3, the DNA is TGTGCCACCGGGACTAGCGGCCCGCAAGAGACCCAGTACTTC. It codes for CATGTSGPQETQYF.

This clonotype has only a few counts. V gene TRBV12-5 combines with J gene TRBJ2-3; D gene unclear. Germline V lookup: CDR1 LGHNT, CDR2 FRNRAP. The CDR3 has 17 amino acids. Trimming left V 1 base short and J 2 bases short, with 16 bases between. CDR3 region: CASGLGTVDISTDTQYF. CDR3 nucleotides: TGTGCTAGTGGTTTGGGAACGGTCGACATATCCACAGATACGCAGTATTTT. Using reference TRBV12-5 and TRBJ2-3 for the parts outside the CDR3, the full variable domain is DARVTQTPRHKVTEMGQEVTMRCQPILGHNTVFWYRQTMMQGLELLAYFRNRAPLDDSGMPKDRFSAEMPDATLATLKIQPSEPRDSAVYFCASGLGTVDISTDTQYFGPGTRLTVL.

The gene calls are TRBV2 and TRBJ2-1; 12 positions match TRBD2. CDR1 is SNHLY and CDR2 is FYNNEI in the germline V gene. This CDR3 has 17 residues. Germline trimming cut 1 base from V and 4 bases from J; bases unmatched to any gene: 5. The CDR3 protein is CASSEVGLAGSYNEQFF. The CDR3 DNA reads as TGTGCCAGCAGTGAAGTGGGACTAGCGGGCTCGTACAATGAGCAGTTCTTC. The complete variable domain, with remaining parts taken from reference TRBV2 and TRBJ2-1, reads EPEVTQTPSHQVTQMGQEVILRCVPISNHLYFYWYRQILGQKVEFLVSFYNNEISEKSEIFDDQFSVERPDGSNFTLKIRSTKLEDSAMYFCASSEVGLAGSYNEQFFGPGTRLTVL.